What follows is one T cell receptor (beta chain) and its context. Its target antigen remains unknown. Per-base quality was not reported, and no clone a single base away is much larger than it. This record belongs to a study of identical twins listed by TCRdb under 2016. For the study in its entirety: TCR alpha and beta repertoires from monozygotic twins, unrelated adults of various ages and cord blood were deep-sequenced to test whether fetal clonotypes persist. Replicate twin experiments were performed at different times using different library preparation protocols to rule out contamination. Study-wide findings and limitations: Compared with coincidental sharing between unrelated individuals, out-of-frame TCR alpha sequences shared between twins showed an excess of sequences with low generation probability. Zero-insertion analyses could be partly confounded by invariant T cells such as MAIT and iNKT, although diverse VJ usage argued against such confounding for most clonotypes. Because the same donors could not be followed over many years, the conclusions relied on cross-sectional statistical analysis. Fewer insertions were carried by abundant cord blood beta clonotypes; a weaker similar trend was observed in young adult naive repertoires, while no such trend was observed in memory repertoires. In beta out-of-frame sequences, excess twin sharing was weaker, because having fewer shared sequences lowered the signal-to-noise ratio. Out-of-frame TCR alpha sharing in monozygotic twins was systematically underestimated by recombination models, whereas sharing between unrelated individuals was in agreement with the recombination models.

Every donor in the study was a healthy Caucasian. The twin cohort comprised three pairs of female monozygotic twins, all aged roughly 18 to 30 years. Positive isolation kits from Invitrogen were used to isolate the CD4+ and CD8+ T cell populations. CDR1 SGHDT and CDR2 YYEEEE are derived from the germline V gene. A distance of 15 bases separates the germline ends of V and J, which lose 4 bases and 10 bases respectively. The CDR3 has 13 amino acids, counting the end cysteine and phenylalanine. Only the CDR3 part of the read is kept: 39 bases, read in frame from the first base. The library was generated by 5' RACE. Data came from an Illumina HiSeq 2000. Template switching introduced a universal primer binding site; the final cDNA contained a unique molecular identifier, enabling accurate counting of TCR cDNA molecules. Specific primers in the conserved constant-segment region were used to synthesize first-strand cDNA for the TCR alpha and beta chains. To control for contamination, every cDNA library carried two barcodes: a SMART-Mk sample barcode plus Illumina barcodes. TruSeq adapter sequences along with Illumina sample barcodes were introduced in two successive PCR steps. TCR alpha and beta cDNA libraries were sequenced on the Illumina HiSeq platform with custom primers. Per the authors' processing: Raw reads were processed with MiGEC to extract unique molecular identifiers, and MiXCR was used to determine CDR3 positions. For each individual, recombination models were inferred using an EM algorithm with the repgenHMM and IGoR tools. The tcR package in R was used for shared clonotype analysis, with sharing normalized by the product of cloneset sizes. To study raw recombination free of thymic and clonal selection effects, out-of-frame nonproductive sequences were analyzed. TCRdb ran its own pipeline on the public reads, namely fastp trimming at Q25 and MiXCR clone calling, and kept in-frame beta chains. Identical CDR3 protein sequences are pooled into one entry, listed with their most common genes and DNA. The V and J calls and clone size come from TCRdb's table, not from the authors' own analysis. Within this sample are some 190,000 distinct CDR3 sequences, with roughly 15% of them counted one time only. 35% to 50% of the sample is taken by the ten largest.

These data were likewise used in another study, on T cells expressing NK-cell markers. Looking at the second paper: TCR beta-chain repertoires were profiled in sorted CD3+CD56+NKG2C+, CD3+CD56+NKG2C- and CD3+CD56-NKG2C+ T-cell subsets from eight donors. Of the eight sequenced donors, seven were found to be HCMV-seropositive and one was found to be HCMV-seronegative. To restrict sorting to alphabetaTCR-expressing T cells, an anti-gammadeltaTCR antibody was added in several experiments. In several donors, the dominant CD3+CD56+NKG2C+ clonotypes were found to rank among the top 10 CD8+ clonotypes and to make up roughly 1.0-7.5% of CD8+ T cells. Those dominant clonotypes were again the most abundant among CD3+CD56-NKG2C+ cells in a few donors, at roughly 28.3-65%. It remained unclear whether the expanded NKG2C-expressing T cell clones were specific for HCMV antigens. The study sequenced eight donors, all healthy volunteers chosen at random: three men and five women. A commercial ELISA kit detecting HCMV-specific IgG in serum was used to determine HCMV serostatus. MIGEC handled demultiplexing of the reads and grouping by UMI, while MiTCR was used to assemble and quantify clonotypes. To remove erroneous sequences, TCR cDNA sequences were retained only when supported by two or more reads. The tcR package was used for downstream repertoire analysis, with clonotypes matched between fractions based on CDR3 nucleotide sequence plus V segment. Antigen specificity was annotated against VDJdb with VDJmatch, allowing one amino acid substitution in CDR3.

Material: CD8+ T cells sorted from blood. Here the chain combines TRBV5-6 and TRBJ2-1, with a tentative D call of TRBD1 or TRBD2, each matching 5 bases. This sequence originates from a woman younger than 35 in good health. The CDR3 reads CASSATGTSEQFF. The DNA reads as follows: TGTGCCAGCAGCGCAACCGGGACCAGCGAGCAGTTCTTC.